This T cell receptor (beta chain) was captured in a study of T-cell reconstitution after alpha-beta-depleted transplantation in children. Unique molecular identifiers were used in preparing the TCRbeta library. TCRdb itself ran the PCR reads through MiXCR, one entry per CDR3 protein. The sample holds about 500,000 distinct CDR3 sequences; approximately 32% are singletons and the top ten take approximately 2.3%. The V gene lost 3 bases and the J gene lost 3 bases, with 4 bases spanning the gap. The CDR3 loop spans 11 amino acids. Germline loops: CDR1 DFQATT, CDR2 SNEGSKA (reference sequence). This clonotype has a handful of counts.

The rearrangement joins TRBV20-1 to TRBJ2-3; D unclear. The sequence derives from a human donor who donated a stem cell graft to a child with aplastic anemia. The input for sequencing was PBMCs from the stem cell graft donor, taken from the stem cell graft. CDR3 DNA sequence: TGCAGTGCTAGGGAGACAGATACGCAGTATTTT. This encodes CSARETDTQYF.